The present entry profiles one TCR beta chain with its context. Its target antigen remains unknown. Base qualities are not provided; no much larger clone lies one nucleotide away. These data belong to a study of T-cell reconstitution after alpha-beta-depleted transplantation in children (dated by TCRdb to between 2015 and 2016). In the study overall: Using TCR repertoire profiling, the study followed T-cell immune reconstitution in a quantitative way in children after TCRalphabeta/CD19-depleted allogeneic hematopoietic cell transplantation.

V ends up 2 bases short and J 4 bases short, with an unmatched junction base count of 8. From its cysteine to its phenylalanine, the CDR3 spans 15 amino acids. Only the CDR3 region is kept as DNA, spanning 45 bases read in frame from base 1. CDR1 SGHDT and CDR2 YYEEEE are derived from the germline V gene. Libraries were constructed by PCR. The instrument was an Illumina HiSeq 2500. TCR library preparation used molecular barcoding, with unique molecular identifiers applied to normalize quantification of the TCRbeta repertoire. TCRdb reran the public reads through fastp at Q25 and MiXCR, keeping productive beta chains. Merged by CDR3 protein, the rows form single entries marked with the most common genes and DNA. The sample records 360,000 or so distinct CDR3 sequences, roughly 20% of which are singletons. The ten biggest clones cover 3% to 4.5% of the sample.

The chain uses TRBV5-6 and TRBJ2-7; TRBD2 aligns with 8 central bases. The origin of this receptor is a human donor who donated a stem cell graft to a child with acute myeloid leukemia. The sequenced sample was PBMCs from the stem cell graft donor, obtained from the stem cell graft. CDR3 reads: CASSFGAGVQYEQYF. The nucleotide sequence is TGTGCCAGCAGCTTTGGAGCGGGAGTACAGTACGAGCAGTACTTC. Extended through the reference TRBV5-6 and TRBJ2-7 proteins, this CDR3 yields the full variable domain: DAGVTQSPTHLIKTRGQQVTLRCSPKSGHDTVSWYQQALGQGPQFIFQYYEEEERQRGNFPDRFSGHQFPNYSSELNVNALLLGDSALYLCASSFGAGVQYEQYFGPGTRLTVT.